The T cell receptor beta chain under discussion was sequenced for a study of sequential checkpoint blockade in melanoma. Overall study: Around 90 pretreatment tumor DNA samples were TCRβ immunosequenced. About two dozen patients had tumor biopsies before treatment and at week 13.

Sequenced by immunoSEQ multiplex PCR; TCRdb stores in-frame clones only, minus some. The sample lists about 3,700 clones, about 20% occurring once. Treatment meaning: randomized to nivolumab then ipilimumab (arm A) or the reverse (arm B). This sequence was found in a human patient with melanoma. Some clones in this sample may be carry-over from other donors' samples. The sample here was tumor tissue (inferred from file names), taken from a patient given nivolumab and ipilimumab in sequence.

The CDR3 region is CASSSGTGGTDTQYF. For the CDR3, the DNA is TGCGCCAGCAGCTCGGGGACAGGGGGGACAGATACGCAGTATTTT. This chain joins TRBV5-1 and TRBJ2-3; 11 bases fit TRBD1. CDR3 length equals 15 residues. With V trimmed by 3 bases and J by 3 bases, 3 bases remained unmatched. Germline CDR1 is SGHRS and CDR2 is YFSETQ.